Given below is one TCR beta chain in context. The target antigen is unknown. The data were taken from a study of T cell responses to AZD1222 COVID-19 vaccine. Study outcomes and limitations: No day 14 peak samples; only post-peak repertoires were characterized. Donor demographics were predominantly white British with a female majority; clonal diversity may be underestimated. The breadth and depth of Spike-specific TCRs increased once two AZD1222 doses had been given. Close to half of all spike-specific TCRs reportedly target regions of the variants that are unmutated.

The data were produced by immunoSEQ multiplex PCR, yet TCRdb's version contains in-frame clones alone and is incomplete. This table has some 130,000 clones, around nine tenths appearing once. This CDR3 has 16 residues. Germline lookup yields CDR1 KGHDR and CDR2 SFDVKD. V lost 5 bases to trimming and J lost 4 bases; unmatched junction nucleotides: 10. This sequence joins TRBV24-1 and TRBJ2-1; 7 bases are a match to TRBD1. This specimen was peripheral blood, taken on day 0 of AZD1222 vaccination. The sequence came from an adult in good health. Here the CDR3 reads CATSAQTGEKYNEQFF. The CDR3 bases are TGTGCCACCAGTGCCCAAACAGGGGAGAAATACAATGAGCAGTTCTTC.